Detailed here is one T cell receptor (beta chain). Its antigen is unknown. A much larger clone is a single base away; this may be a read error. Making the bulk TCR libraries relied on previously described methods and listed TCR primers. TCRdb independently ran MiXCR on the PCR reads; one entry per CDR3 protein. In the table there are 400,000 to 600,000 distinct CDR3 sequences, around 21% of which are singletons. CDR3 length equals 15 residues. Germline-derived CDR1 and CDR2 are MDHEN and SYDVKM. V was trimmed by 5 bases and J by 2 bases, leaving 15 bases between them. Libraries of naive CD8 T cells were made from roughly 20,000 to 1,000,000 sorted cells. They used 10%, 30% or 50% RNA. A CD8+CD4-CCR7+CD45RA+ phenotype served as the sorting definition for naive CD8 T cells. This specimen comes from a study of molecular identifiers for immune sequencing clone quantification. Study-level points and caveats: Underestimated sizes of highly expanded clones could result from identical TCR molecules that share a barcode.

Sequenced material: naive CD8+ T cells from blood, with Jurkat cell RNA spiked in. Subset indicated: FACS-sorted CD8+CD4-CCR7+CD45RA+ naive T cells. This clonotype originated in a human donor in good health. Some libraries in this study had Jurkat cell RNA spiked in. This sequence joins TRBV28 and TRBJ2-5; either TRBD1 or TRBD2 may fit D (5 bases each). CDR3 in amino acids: CASSTLRDGQETQYF. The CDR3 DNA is TGTGCCAGCAGTACTCTAAGGGACGGTCAAGAGACCCAGTACTTC.